This T cell receptor (beta chain) was captured by sequencing in a study of T cells in Graves' hyperthyroidism and ophthalmopathy. RNA transcripts were the template for amplifying TCR beta CDR3 regions. HTBI primers were employed in a first-round RT-PCR of the TCR CDR3. TCRdb passed the multiplex PCR reads through MiXCR, listing each CDR3 protein once. The sample comprises about 640,000 distinct CDR3 sequences, nearly 45% of which are singletons, and about 7.2% rests with the top ten. This clonotype has only a few counts. The specimen sequenced was peripheral blood or thyroid tissue (not recorded which). This receptor was taken from an adult man with Graves' disease, either hyperthyroidism or ophthalmopathy (not recorded which).

The CDR3 protein is CASSSARGQLNTIYF. As DNA, the CDR3 is TGTGCCAGCAGCTCCGCTAGGGGACAGCTTAACACCATATATTTT. The rearrangement uses TRBV13 and TRBJ1-3, with 7 bases matching TRBD1. This CDR3 contains 15 residues. Germline-derived CDR1 and CDR2 are PRHDT and FYEKMQ (reference sequence). V was pared by 4 bases and J by 7 bases, with 10 bases of the junction left unmatched.